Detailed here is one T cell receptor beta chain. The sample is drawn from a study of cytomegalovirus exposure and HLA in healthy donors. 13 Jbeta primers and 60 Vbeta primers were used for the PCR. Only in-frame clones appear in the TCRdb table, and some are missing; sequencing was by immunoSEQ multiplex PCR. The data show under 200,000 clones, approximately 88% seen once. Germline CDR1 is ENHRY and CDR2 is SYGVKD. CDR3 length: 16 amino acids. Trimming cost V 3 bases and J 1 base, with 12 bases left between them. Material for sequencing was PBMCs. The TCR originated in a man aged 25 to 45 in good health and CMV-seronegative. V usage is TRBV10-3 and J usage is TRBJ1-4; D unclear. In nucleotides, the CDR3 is TGTGCCATCAGTGACCCTACTCGGGGAACTAATGAAAAACTGTTTTTT. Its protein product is CAISDPTRGTNEKLFF.